The entry below describes one T cell receptor (beta chain). This entry is derived from a study of blood T cell repertoires in COVID-19. Across the study: Some COVID-19 samples were acute and others convalescent; all came from the United States, Italy and Spain. PBMCs, B-cell-depleted T cells, or T cells provided the cDNA or gDNA that made up the material.

Authors' processing steps: Nucleated cell number was recorded as an estimate derived from reference gene primer amplification. Assay used: immunoSEQ multiplex PCR; TCRdb lists only in-frame clones, some missing. V and J calls and clone size are copied from that table; D and trimming were computed from the DNA. This sample has around 190,000 clones; less than 85% occur once, and the top ten carry around 7%. Germline V gene lookup returns CDR1 SGHDT and CDR2 YYEEEE. The V gene end was trimmed by 6 bases and the J gene end by 2 bases; junction bases not matched to a gene: 11. CDR3 length equals 16 residues.

The chain joins TRBV5-6 to TRBJ2-7, with 10 bases that match TRBD2. The source material was peripheral blood. This TCR derives from a human donor in a cohort sampled during active COVID-19. The CDR3 DNA reads as TGTGCCAGCACTAAACTAGCGGGGAATGTTCCCTACGAGCAGTACTTC. Translating gives CASTKLAGNVPYEQYF.